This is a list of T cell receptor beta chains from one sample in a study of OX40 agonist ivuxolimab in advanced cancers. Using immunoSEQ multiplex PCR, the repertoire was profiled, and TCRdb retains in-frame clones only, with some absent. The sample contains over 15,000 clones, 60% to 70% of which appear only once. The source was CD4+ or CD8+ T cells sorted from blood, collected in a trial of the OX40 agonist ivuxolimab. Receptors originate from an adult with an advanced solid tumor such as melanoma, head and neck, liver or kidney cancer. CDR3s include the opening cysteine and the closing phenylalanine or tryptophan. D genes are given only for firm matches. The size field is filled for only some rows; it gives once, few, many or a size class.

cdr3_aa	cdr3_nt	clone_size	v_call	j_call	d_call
CASSLGTGYEQYF	TGTGCCAGCAGCTTAGGGACAGGGTACGAGCAGTACTTC	-	TRBV7-6	TRBJ2-7	TRBD1
CASSLGGGNQPQHF	TGTGCCAGCAGCCTCGGTGGCGGTAATCAGCCCCAGCATTTT	-	TRBV7-9	TRBJ1-5	-
CASSLGQGLNEQYF	TGCGCCAGCAGCTTGGGTCAGGGTTTGAACGAGCAGTACTTC	-	TRBV5-1	TRBJ2-7	-
CASSLAAGRATNEKLFF	TGTGCCAGCAGCTTAGCCGCAGGGAGAGCTACTAATGAAAAACTGTTTTTT	-	TRBV7-9	TRBJ1-4	-
CASSPSGTYTYEQYF	TGTGCCAGCAGCCCCTCCGGGACATATACCTACGAGCAGTACTTC	few	TRBV28	TRBJ2-7	-
CASSQVAFYEQYF	TGTGCCAGCAGCCAAGTGGCGTTCTACGAGCAGTACTTC	medium-sized	TRBV14	TRBJ2-7	-
CASSQFLAPGELFF	TGCGCCAGCAGTCAATTCCTCGCCCCCGGGGAGCTGTTTTTT	few	TRBV23-1	TRBJ2-2	-
CASSGIGGGGNTIYF	TGTGCCAGCAGCGGAATAGGAGGGGGTGGAAACACCATATATTTT	-	TRBV9	TRBJ1-3	-
CASSIAGAVNEQFF	TGTGCCAGCAGCATAGCGGGAGCAGTCAATGAGCAGTTCTTC	large	TRBV6-6	TRBJ2-1	TRBD2
CASSSGTRPLEQYF	TGTGCCAGCAGTTCCGGGACTAGACCCCTCGAGCAGTACTTC	-	TRBV6-5	TRBJ2-7	TRBD2
CASSSHLNTGELFF	TGTGCCAGCAGTTCCCACCTGAACACCGGGGAGCTGTTTTTT	-	TRBV28	TRBJ2-2	-
CASSLAGRWPYNEQFF	TGTGCCAGCAGCTTAGCGGGCCGATGGCCCTACAATGAGCAGTTCTTC	-	TRBV7-2	TRBJ2-1	-
CAWSVPASGRGGNEQFF	TGTGCCTGGAGTGTACCCGCTAGCGGGAGAGGGGGCAATGAGCAGTTCTTC	once	TRBV30	TRBJ2-1	TRBD2
CASSYGGSQPQHF	TGTGCCAGCAGTTACGGAGGGAGTCAGCCCCAGCATTTT	-	TRBV6-5	TRBJ1-5	-
CASSYLGTKQPQHF	TGTGCCAGCAGCTATCTAGGGACGAAACAGCCCCAGCATTTT	-	TRBV28	TRBJ1-5	-
CASSFSQGYEQYF	TGTGCCAGCAGTTTTTCCCAGGGCTACGAGCAGTACTTC	-	TRBV27	TRBJ2-7	-
CASSQGVGAGSSYEQYF	TGTGCCAGCAGCCAAGGAGTGGGAGCGGGGAGCTCCTACGAGCAGTACTTC	once	TRBV7-9	TRBJ2-7	TRBD2
CASSVGGRASNYGYTF	TGTGCCAGCAGCGTAGGCGGGAGGGCCTCTAACTATGGCTACACCTTC	-	TRBV9	TRBJ1-2	-
CASSLSGGLGTDTQYF	TGTGCCAGCAGCCTTAGCGGGGGTTTGGGCACAGATACGCAGTATTTT	-	TRBV7-8	TRBJ2-3	TRBD2
CASTRTTASNTEAFF	TGTGCCAGCACCCGAACGACGGCCTCGAACACTGAAGCTTTCTTT	-	TRBV6-1	TRBJ1-1	-
CASSELTGGITYEQYF	TGCGCCAGCAGCGAGCTGACAGGGGGCATCACCTACGAGCAGTACTTC	-	TRBV5-1	TRBJ2-7	TRBD1
CAWNEFHYGYTF	TGTGCCTGGAATGAATTTCACTATGGCTACACCTTC	-	TRBV30	TRBJ1-2	-
CASSYSGRYNEQFF	TGTGCCAGCAGTTACTCGGGCAGGTACAATGAGCAGTTCTTC	-	TRBV6-5	TRBJ2-1	-
CTSSQARHGGTYEQYF	TGCACCAGCAGCCAAGCACGACATGGTGGGACCTACGAGCAGTACTTC	-	TRBV1	TRBJ2-7	-
CASTIQGAPSNEQFF	TGTGCCAGCACCATACAGGGGGCGCCCAGCAATGAGCAGTTCTTC	few	TRBV9	TRBJ2-1	TRBD1
CASSLGAGTQYF	TGTGCCAGCAGCTTAGGCGCCGGGACCCAGTACTTC	-	TRBV11-2	TRBJ2-5	-
CASSRSGRQNNEQFF	TGTGCCAGCAGCCGTAGCGGCAGACAGAACAATGAGCAGTTCTTC	medium-sized	TRBV11-2	TRBJ2-1	-
CASSSGMNTGELFF	TGTGCCAGCAGTTCAGGGATGAACACCGGGGAGCTGTTTTTT	-	TRBV27	TRBJ2-2	-
CASSQLGPFSTDTQYF	TGCGCCAGCAGCCAACTGGGCCCCTTTAGCACAGATACGCAGTATTTT	-	TRBV4-3	TRBJ2-3	-
CARSLKTGPEAFF	TGTGCCAGAAGCTTGAAGACAGGTCCTGAAGCTTTCTTT	-	TRBV5-3	TRBJ1-1	-
CATRRGMNTEAFF	TGTGCCACCAGGAGGGGTATGAACACTGAAGCTTTCTTT	once	TRBV6-6	TRBJ1-1	-
CASSLAGDYEQYF	TGTGCCAGCAGCTTAGCGGGAGACTACGAGCAGTACTTC	-	TRBV28	TRBJ2-7	TRBD2
CASSSNPTQPQHF	TGTGCCAGCAGCTCCAACCCGACCCAGCCCCAGCATTTT	few	TRBV5-6	TRBJ1-5	-
CASSLLGSYEQYF	TGTGCCAGCAGCTTACTGGGCTCCTACGAGCAGTACTTC	-	TRBV11-2	TRBJ2-7	-
CASSLVESYEQYF	TGCGCCAGCAGCTTGGTGGAGTCCTACGAGCAGTACTTC	-	TRBV5-1	TRBJ2-7	-
CASSIVGGVSGANVLTF	TGTGCCAGTAGTATAGTTGGGGGGGTCTCTGGGGCCAACGTCCTGACTTTC	-	TRBV19	TRBJ2-6	TRBD2
CASSWDRESSGNTIYF	TGTGCCAGCAGCTGGGACAGGGAATCTTCTGGAAACACCATATATTTT	once	TRBV28	TRBJ1-3	TRBD1
CASSLTGLPYEQYF	TGTGCCAGCAGTTTGACGGGTCTACCCTACGAGCAGTACTTC	-	TRBV28	TRBJ2-7	-
CASSLQGGVNEQYF	TGTGCCAGCAGCTTACAGGGAGGGGTCAACGAGCAGTACTTC	-	TRBV11-2	TRBJ2-7	TRBD2
CATGWDSNQPQHF	TGTGCCACCGGCTGGGATAGCAATCAGCCCCAGCATTTT	-	TRBV19	TRBJ1-5	-
CASSPQTALGFGGTEAFF	TGTGCCAGCAGCCCCCAGACAGCCCTCGGCTTTGGCGGCACTGAAGCTTTCTTT	-	TRBV7-2	TRBJ1-1	-
CASSLRDRPVPNYGYTF	TGTGCCAGCAGCCTCCGGGACAGGCCAGTTCCTAACTATGGCTACACCTTC	few	TRBV13	TRBJ1-2	TRBD1
CASRDGYSNQPQHF	TGTGCCTCTAGAGACGGTTATAGCAATCAGCCCCAGCATTTT	once	TRBV18	TRBJ1-5	-
CASSLDAGGIYEQYF	TGTGCCAGCAGCTTAGATGCGGGGGGGATCTACGAGCAGTACTTC	medium-sized	TRBV11-2	TRBJ2-7	TRBD2
CASSWGGVNTEAFF	TGTGCCAGCAGCTGGGGTGGAGTGAACACTGAAGCTTTCTTT	-	TRBV11-3	TRBJ1-1	-